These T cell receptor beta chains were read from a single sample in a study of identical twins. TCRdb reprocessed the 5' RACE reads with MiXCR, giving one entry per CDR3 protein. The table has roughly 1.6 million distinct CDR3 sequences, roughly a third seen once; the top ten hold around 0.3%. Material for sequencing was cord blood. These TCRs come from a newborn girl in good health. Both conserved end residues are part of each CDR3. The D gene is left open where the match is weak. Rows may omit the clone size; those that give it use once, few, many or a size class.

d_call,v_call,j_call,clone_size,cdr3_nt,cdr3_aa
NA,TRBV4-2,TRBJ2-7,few,TGTGCCAGCAGCCACTTACTAGGCCCCTCCTACGAGCAGTACTTC,CASSHLLGPSYEQYF
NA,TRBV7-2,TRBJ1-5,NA,TGTGCCAGCAGCTTAGAAGTCGGAGTCAATCAGCCCCAGCATTTT,CASSLEVGVNQPQHF
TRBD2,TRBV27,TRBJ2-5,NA,TGTGCCAGCAGGTGGGGGGGAGAGCAGTACTTC,CASRWGGEQYF
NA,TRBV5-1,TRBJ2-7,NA,TGCGCCAGCAGCATCCAATCGGGACGGTTCTACGAGCAGTACTTC,CASSIQSGRFYEQYF
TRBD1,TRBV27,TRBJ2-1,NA,TGTGCCAGCAGTTCGCAGCGGACAGGGCCTTACAATGAGCAGTTCTTC,CASSSQRTGPYNEQFF
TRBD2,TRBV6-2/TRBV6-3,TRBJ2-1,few,TGTGCCAGCACCCTGACTAGCGGAGCATACGAGCAGTTCTTC,CASTLTSGAYEQFF
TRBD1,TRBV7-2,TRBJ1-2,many,TGTGCCAGCAGCTTAGCTCAGGGGGGCTATGGCTACACCTTC,CASSLAQGGYGYTF
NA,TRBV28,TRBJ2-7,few,TGTGCCAGCAGTTACAACAGGTTTCACTCCTACGAGCAGTACTTC,CASSYNRFHSYEQYF
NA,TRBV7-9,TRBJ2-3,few,TGTGCCAGCAGCCCCGATGGTACCACCACAGGTACGCAGTATTTT,CASSPDGTTTGTQYF
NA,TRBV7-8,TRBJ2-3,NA,TGTGCCAGCAGCTTAGCGAGGCGGGGGCACACAGATACGCAGTATTTT,CASSLARRGHTDTQYF
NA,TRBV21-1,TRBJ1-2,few,TGTGGAGGGACAAGAAAGTTAGGTTATGGCTACACCTTC,CGGTRKLGYGYTF
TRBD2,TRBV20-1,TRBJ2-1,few,TGCAGTGCTATTACCGGGACTAGCGGCTACAATGAGCAGTTCTTC,CSAITGTSGYNEQFF
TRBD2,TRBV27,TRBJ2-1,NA,TGTGCCAGCAGTTCCTTTCGACTAGCGGGGCCCATAAGGAGCAATGAGCAGTTCTTC,CASSSFRLAGPIRSNEQFF
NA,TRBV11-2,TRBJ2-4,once,TGTGCCAGCAGCTCCCGGGCCCCCCCGGGGAAAAACATTCAGTACTTC,CASSSRAPPGKNIQYF
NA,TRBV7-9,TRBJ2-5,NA,TGTGCCAGCAGCCTTGGACGGATGGAGGGAGAGACCCAGTACTTC,CASSLGRMEGETQYF
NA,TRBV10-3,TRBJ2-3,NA,TGTGCCATCAGTGAGTCGACGGGGCCAGATACGCGGTATTTT,CAISESTGPDTRYF
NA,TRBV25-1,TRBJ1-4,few,TGTGCCAGCAGTGAATATGGGAAGGGAGAAGGAGAAAAACTGTTTTTT,CASSEYGKGEGEKLFF
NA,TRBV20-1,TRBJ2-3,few,TGCAGTGCTAGCTCCCTAACGAGAGGGGATACGCAGTATTTT,CSASSLTRGDTQYF
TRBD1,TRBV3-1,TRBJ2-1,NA,TGTGCCAGCAGCCCGAGACAGGGTTGCGAGCAGTTCTTC,CASSPRQGCEQFF
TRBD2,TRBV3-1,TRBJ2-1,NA,TGTGCCAGCAGCTCTAGCGGGCGAATCTACAATGAGCAGTTCTTC,CASSSSGRIYNEQFF
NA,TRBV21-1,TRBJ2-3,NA,TGTGCCAGCAGCAAAGGAGGGACTAGCGGTACAGATACGCAGTATTTT,CASSKGGTSGTDTQYF
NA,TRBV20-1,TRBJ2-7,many,TGCAGTGCTAGAGTGGCAGGGGCTACGTACGAGCAGTACTTC,CSARVAGATYEQYF
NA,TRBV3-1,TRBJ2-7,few,TGTGCCAGCAGCCAGGGACAATTCGAGCAGTACTTC,CASSQGQFEQYF
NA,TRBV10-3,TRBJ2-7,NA,TGTACCATCAGTCTCTCGAGGGGGGGGTCCTCCTACGAGCAGTACTTC,CTISLSRGGSSYEQYF
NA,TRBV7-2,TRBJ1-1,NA,TGTGCCAGCAGCTTAAATTGGCCAGGGAGCGAAGCTTTCTTT,CASSLNWPGSEAFF
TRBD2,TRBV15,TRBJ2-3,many,TGTGCCACCAGCGCCAGATTAGCGGGTACCAGCACAGATACGCAGTATTTT,CATSARLAGTSTDTQYF
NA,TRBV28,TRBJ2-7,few,TGTGCCAGCAGCCCGGACACCTGGCCCTACGAGCAGTACTTC,CASSPDTWPYEQYF
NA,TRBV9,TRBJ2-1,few,TGTGCCAGCAGCGTAGGACTCGACAGCTCCTACAATGAGCAGTTCTTC,CASSVGLDSSYNEQFF
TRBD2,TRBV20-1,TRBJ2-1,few,TGCAGTGTAGGGAGGATACTAGCGGGAGGGCTAGATGAGCAGTTCTTC,CSVGRILAGGLDEQFF
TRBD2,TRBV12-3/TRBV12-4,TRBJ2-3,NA,TGTGCCAGCAGTAGGGTAGCGGGAGTGGGTAGCACAGATACGCAGTATTTT,CASSRVAGVGSTDTQYF
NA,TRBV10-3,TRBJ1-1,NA,TGTGCCATCAGTGGAGGGACACAAGCTTTCTTT,CAISGGTQAFF
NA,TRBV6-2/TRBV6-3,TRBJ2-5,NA,TGTGCCAGCAGGGCCCCGGGAATACTTAGAGAGACCCAGTACTTC,CASRAPGILRETQYF
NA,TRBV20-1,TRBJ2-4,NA,TGCAGTGCTTCCCCTTCGCGGGGATTAGCCAAAGACATTCAGTACTTC,CSASPSRGLAKDIQYF
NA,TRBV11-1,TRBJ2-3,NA,TGTGCCAGCAGCTTAGCCGGCGGGGTCGATAATACGCAGTATTTT,CASSLAGGVDNTQYF
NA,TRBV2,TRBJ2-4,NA,TGTGCCAGCAGTGAAACACCCGGGACGACGAAAACCATTCAGTACTTC,CASSETPGTTKTIQYF
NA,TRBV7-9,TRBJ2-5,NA,TGTGCCAGCAGCTTAGGTCAGGAATACCGTCAAGAGACCCAGTACTTC,CASSLGQEYRQETQYF
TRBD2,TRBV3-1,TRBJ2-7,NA,TGTGCCAGCAGCCAAGTGGCACTAGCGGGGCCTCCCTACGAGCAGTACTTC,CASSQVALAGPPYEQYF
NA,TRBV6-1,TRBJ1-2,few,TGTGCCAGCAGTGAACTGGGGAGTGGAGGCTACACCTTC,CASSELGSGGYTF
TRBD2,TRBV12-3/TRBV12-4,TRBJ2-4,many,TGTGCCAGCAGTTTAGGGGGACTAGCGGGAGGGCTAGCCAAAAACATTCAGTACTTC,CASSLGGLAGGLAKNIQYF
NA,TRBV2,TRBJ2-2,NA,TGTGCCAGCATTTTCCAAGGGGAGCTGTTTTTT,CASIFQGELFF
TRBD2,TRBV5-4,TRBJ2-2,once,TGTGCCAGCAGCTTGGATAGCGGGGTGACCGGGGAGCTGTTTTTT,CASSLDSGVTGELFF
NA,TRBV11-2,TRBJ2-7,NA,TGTGCCAGCAGCTTAGAGCGGGGCTACAATGAGCAGTACTTC,CASSLERGYNEQYF
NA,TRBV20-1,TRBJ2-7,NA,TGCAGTGCTAGAGAAGAGGGACGGCCCTCCTACGAGCAGTACTTC,CSAREEGRPSYEQYF
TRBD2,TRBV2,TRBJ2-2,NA,TGTGCCAGCAGTGATAGCCTTAGCGGGCCGAACACCGGGGAGCTGTTTTTT,CASSDSLSGPNTGELFF
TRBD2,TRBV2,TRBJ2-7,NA,TGTGCCAGCAGGCAAGGTATCGGGGGGGCCTACGAGCAGTACTTC,CASRQGIGGAYEQYF
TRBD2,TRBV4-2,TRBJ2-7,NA,TGTGCCAGCAGCCAAGTTGGCGGGGGGGCCTCAGGGCAGTACTTC,CASSQVGGGASGQYF
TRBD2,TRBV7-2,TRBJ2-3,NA,TGTGCCAGCAGCATAGCGCGGGGGGAGCAGTATTTT,CASSIARGEQYF
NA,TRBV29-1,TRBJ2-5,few,TGCAGCGCAGCCGGACTGAGGGAGACCCAGTACTTC,CSAAGLRETQYF
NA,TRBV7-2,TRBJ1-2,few,TGTGCCAGCAGTTTTGGGGGGACAACTAACTATGGCTACACCTTC,CASSFGGTTNYGYTF
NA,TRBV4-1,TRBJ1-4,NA,TGCGCCAGCAGCCATCCCCAAGGGGCAACTAATGAAAAACTGTTTTTT,CASSHPQGATNEKLFF
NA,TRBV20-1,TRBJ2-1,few,TGCAGTGCCAAGGGTGATGAGCAGTTCTTC,CSAKGDEQFF
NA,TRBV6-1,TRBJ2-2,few,TGTGCCAGCGGCGAGAACACCGGGGAGCTGTTTTTT,CASGENTGELFF
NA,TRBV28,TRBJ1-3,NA,TGTGCCAGCGGTAGAGAGATCTCTGGAAACACCATATATTTT,CASGREISGNTIYF
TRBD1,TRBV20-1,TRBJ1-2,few,TGCAGTGCTAGAGATCCACGGACAGGGGGCTATGGCTACACCTTC,CSARDPRTGGYGYTF